The 9 T cell receptor beta chains listed next were all sequenced from one sample in a study of control samples from healthy donors and cancer patients. Measured with immunoSEQ multiplex PCR; TCRdb has only the in-frame clones, and not every one. This sample carries around 50,000 clones, around 93% of them seen once, and the ten largest clones take about 0.91%. The sample taken for sequencing was PBMCs. Receptors originate from a man aged 25-45 years with colorectal cancer.

The chain recombines TRBV6-5 with TRBJ2-6; D gene ambiguous. Trimming took off 6 bases at V and 3 bases at J, with 6 bases between the two ends. CDR3 size: 13 residues. Per germline, CDR1 MNHEY and CDR2 SVGAGI. CDR3 protein: CASRPSGANVLTF. The CDR3 DNA reads as TGTGCCAGCAGGCCGAGTGGGGCCAACGTCCTGACTTTC.

V gene TRBV7-9 combines with J gene TRBJ1-1; D is possibly TRBD1 (5 bases). Germline V gene sequence: CDR1 SEHNR, CDR2 FQNEAQ (reference sequence). CDR3 length: 15 residues. V lost 4 bases, J lost 3 bases, and 15 bases lay in between. For the CDR3, the DNA is TGTGCCAGCAGCTCTGGGAGGGCAGGGTACACTGAAGCTTTCTTT. Amino acids: CASSSGRAGYTEAFF.

CDR3 sequence (DNA): TGCGCCAGCAGCCAGTACACCGGGGAGCTGTTTTTT. Its protein is CASSQYTGELFF. The chain combines TRBV4-1 with TRBJ2-2; the D is unclear. The CDR3 loop spans 12 amino acids. Trimming cost V 3 bases and J 3 bases, with 2 bases left between them. Germline V gives CDR1 MGHRA, CDR2 YSYEKL.

This chain links TRBV7-9 with TRBJ1-5; a weak D match, TRBD1 (6 bases). V dropped 5 bases and J dropped 5 bases, with 13 bases sitting between them. The CDR3 loop spans 14 amino acids. CDR1 is SEHNR, CDR2 FQNEAQ, per germline (reference sequence). CDR3 in amino acids: CASSPHRDDQPQHF. The CDR3 bases are TGTGCCAGCAGCCCTCACAGGGACGATCAGCCCCAGCATTTT.

The chain couples TRBV6-5 to TRBJ1-5, with D perhaps matching TRBD1 (5 bases). The CDR3 is made up of 14 amino acids. Germline V CDR1 and CDR2: MNHEY, SVGAGI. V dropped 5 bases and J dropped 3 bases, with 11 bases sitting between them. The DNA of the CDR3 is TGTGCCAGCAGTCTTAGGGGATACAATCAGCCCCAGCATTTT. This codes for CASSLRGYNQPQHF.

The V gene is TRBV4-1, the J gene TRBJ1-5; no firm D call. The CDR3 loop spans 18 amino acids. Trimming left V 0 bases short and J 2 bases short, with 17 bases between. CDR1 MGHRA and CDR2 YSYEKL come from the germline V gene. The CDR3 DNA reads TGCGCCAGCAGCCAAGATGCATTGGGAGCGATGGGCAATCAGCCCCAGCATTTT. This codes for CASSQDALGAMGNQPQHF.

This chain connects TRBV4-1 to TRBJ2-7, with D perhaps matching TRBD2 (6 bases). Germline CDR1 MGHRA, CDR2 YSYEKL. The CDR3 is made up of 13 amino acids. V was clipped by 4 bases and J by 0 bases, with 7 bases between them. CDR3 region: CASSLGGSYEQYF. CDR3 bases: TGCGCCAGCAGCCTCGGGGGCTCCTACGAGCAGTACTTC.

This chain joins TRBV28 and TRBJ1-6, with 12 bases lining up with TRBD1. There are 18 residues in the CDR3. Germline V CDR1 and CDR2: MDHEN, SYDVKM. J lost 7 bases, V lost 4 bases, and 11 bases had no gene match. CDR3 region: CASSYIRGGTGGNSPLHF. The CDR3 DNA reads as TGTGCCAGCAGTTATATCCGCGGGGGGACAGGGGGCAATTCACCCCTCCACTTT.

The chain recombines TRBV5-6 with TRBJ1-6; D remains ambiguous. The CDR3 runs to 18 residues. V was cut by 2 bases and J by 3 bases, with 18 bases left in between. In germline, CDR1 is SGHDT, CDR2 YYEEEE. CDR3 protein: CASSFRGAARYYNSPLHF. CDR3 nucleotide sequence: TGTGCCAGCAGCTTCCGAGGAGCAGCTAGGTACTATAATTCACCCCTCCACTTT. Together with reference TRBV5-6 and TRBJ1-6, the CDR3 gives the full variable domain: DAGVTQSPTHLIKTRGQQVTLRCSPKSGHDTVSWYQQALGQGPQFIFQYYEEEERQRGNFPDRFSGHQFPNYSSELNVNALLLGDSALYLCASSFRGAARYYNSPLHFGNGTRLTVT.